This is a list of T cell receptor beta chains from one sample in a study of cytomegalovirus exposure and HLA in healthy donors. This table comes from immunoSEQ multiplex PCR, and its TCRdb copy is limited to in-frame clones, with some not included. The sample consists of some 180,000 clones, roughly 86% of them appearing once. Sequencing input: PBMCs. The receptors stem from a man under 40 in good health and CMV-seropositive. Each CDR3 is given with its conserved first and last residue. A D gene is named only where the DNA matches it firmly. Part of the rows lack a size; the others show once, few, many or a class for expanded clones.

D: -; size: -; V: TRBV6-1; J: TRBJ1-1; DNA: TGTGCCAGCAGCCGGTACCCGAACACTGAAGCTTTCTTT; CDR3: CASSRYPNTEAFF
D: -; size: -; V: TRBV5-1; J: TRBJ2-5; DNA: TGCGCCAGCAGCTCCTCGGACCAGGGGACCCAGTACTTC; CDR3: CASSSSDQGTQYF
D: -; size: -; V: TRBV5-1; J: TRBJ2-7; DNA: TGCGCCAGCAGCTTGTCCCTCTCGACAGCTCTGGACGAGCAGTACTTC; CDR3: CASSLSLSTALDEQYF
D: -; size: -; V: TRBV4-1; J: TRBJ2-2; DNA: TGCGCCAGCAGCCCCTTGACGGGAGTTACCGGGGAGCTGTTTTTT; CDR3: CASSPLTGVTGELFF
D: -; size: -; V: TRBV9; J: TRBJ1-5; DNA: TGTGCCAGCAGCGTAACGGGTAGTAGCAATCAGCCCCAGCATTTT; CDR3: CASSVTGSSNQPQHF
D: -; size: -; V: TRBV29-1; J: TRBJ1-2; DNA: TGCAGCGGAACAGTGCCGAATGGCTACACCTTC; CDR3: CSGTVPNGYTF
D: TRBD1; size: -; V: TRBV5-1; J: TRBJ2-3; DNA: TGCGCCAGCAGCTTGACAGGGGGGCCAATAAGCACAGATACGCAGTATTTT; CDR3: CASSLTGGPISTDTQYF
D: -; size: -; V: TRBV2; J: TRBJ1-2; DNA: TGTGCCAGCAAGCTGGGATTTACCCATGGCTACACCTTC; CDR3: CASKLGFTHGYTF
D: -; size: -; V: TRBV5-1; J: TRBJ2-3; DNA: TGCGCCAGCACCTCGGAGGGAGTCGGCACAGATACGCAGTATTTT; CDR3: CASTSEGVGTDTQYF
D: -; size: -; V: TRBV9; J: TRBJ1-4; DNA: TGTGCCAGCAGCGAATCAGGAAGGGCTGAAAAACTGTTTTTT; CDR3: CASSESGRAEKLFF
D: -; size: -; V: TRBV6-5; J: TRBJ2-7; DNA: TGTGCCAGCAGTTACTCAGGGTTTGAGCAGTACTTC; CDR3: CASSYSGFEQYF
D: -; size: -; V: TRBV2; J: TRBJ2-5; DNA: TGTGCCAGCAGTGAAGTGGGGGAGACCCAGTACTTC; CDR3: CASSEVGETQYF
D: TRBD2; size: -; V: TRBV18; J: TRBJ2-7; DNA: TGTGCCAGCTCACCCCCGCTAGCGGGGGGTTACGAGCAGTACTTC; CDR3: CASSPPLAGGYEQYF
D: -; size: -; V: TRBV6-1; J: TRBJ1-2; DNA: TGTGCCAGCAGCGAGGGACCCGGATATGGCTACACCTTC; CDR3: CASSEGPGYGYTF
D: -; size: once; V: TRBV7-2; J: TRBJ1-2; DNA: TGTGCCAGCAGCTTAACAGGCAGGCGGGATGGCTACACCTTC; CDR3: CASSLTGRRDGYTF
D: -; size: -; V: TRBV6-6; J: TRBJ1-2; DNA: TGTGCCAGCAGTTACTCGCTGGGGGAAGGCTACACCTTC; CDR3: CASSYSLGEGYTF
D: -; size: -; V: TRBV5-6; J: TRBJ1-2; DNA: TGTGCCAGCAGCTTCGGGCAGGAAGATGGCTACACCTTC; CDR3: CASSFGQEDGYTF
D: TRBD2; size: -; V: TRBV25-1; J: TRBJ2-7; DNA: TGTGCCAGCGGGAGGGGTCCCTACGAGCAGTACTTC; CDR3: CASGRGPYEQYF
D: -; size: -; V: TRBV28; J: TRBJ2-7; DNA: TGTGCCAGCAGTTCCTGGGACAACTACGAGCAGTACTTC; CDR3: CASSSWDNYEQYF
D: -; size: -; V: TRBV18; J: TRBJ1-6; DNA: TGTGCCAGCTCACCAACGGAAGCGGATTCACCCCTCCACTTT; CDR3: CASSPTEADSPLHF
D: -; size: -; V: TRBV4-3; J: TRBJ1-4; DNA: TGCGCCAGCAGCCAAGAAGGAGTCAGGGTGGGAAAACTGTTTTTT; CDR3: CASSQEGVRVGKLFF
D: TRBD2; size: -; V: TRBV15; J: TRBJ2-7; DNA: TGTGCCACCAGCAGAGAGCGGGCGGGAGGTTCCTACGAGCAGTACTTC; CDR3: CATSRERAGGSYEQYF
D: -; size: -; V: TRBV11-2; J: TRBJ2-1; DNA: TGTGCCAGCAGACAAACATGGGCCGAGACAGATAAGAAAGGGCAGTTCTTC; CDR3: CASRQTWAETDKKGQFF
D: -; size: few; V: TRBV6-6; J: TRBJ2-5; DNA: TGTGCCAGCAGTCGACCGGGCCATCAAGAGACCCAGTACTTC; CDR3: CASSRPGHQETQYF
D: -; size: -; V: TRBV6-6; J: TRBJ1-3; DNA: TGTGCCAGCAAGGGGCAGGGAATAAACACCATATATTTT; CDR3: CASKGQGINTIYF
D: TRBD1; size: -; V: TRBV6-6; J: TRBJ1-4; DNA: TGTGCCAGCAGCCAACAGGGGCTTAATGAAAAACTGTTTTTT; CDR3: CASSQQGLNEKLFF
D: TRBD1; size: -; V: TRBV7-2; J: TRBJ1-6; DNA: TGTGCCAGCAGCCCCGGGACAGGGTCGCCACCCCTCCACTTT; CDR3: CASSPGTGSPPLHF
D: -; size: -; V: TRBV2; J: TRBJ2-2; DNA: TGTGCCAGCAAGGACGGGCTCAGCTGGAACACCGGGGAGCTGTTTTTT; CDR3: CASKDGLSWNTGELFF
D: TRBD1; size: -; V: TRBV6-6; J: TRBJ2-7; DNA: TGTGCCAGCAGTTGGGACAGGACAACCTACGAGCAGTACTTC; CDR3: CASSWDRTTYEQYF
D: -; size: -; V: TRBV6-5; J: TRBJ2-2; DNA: TGTGCCAGCAGCTTCGGAGGGGAGCTGTTTTTT; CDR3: CASSFGGELFF
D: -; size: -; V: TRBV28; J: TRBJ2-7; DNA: TGTGCCAGCAGTTTAGACCTCAGAGATTCCTACGAGCAGTACTTC; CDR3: CASSLDLRDSYEQYF
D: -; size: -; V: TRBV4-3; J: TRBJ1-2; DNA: TGCGCCAGCAGCCAAGAACAGCTAGCTAACTATGGCTACACCTTC; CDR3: CASSQEQLANYGYTF
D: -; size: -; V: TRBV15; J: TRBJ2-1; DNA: TGTGCCACCAGCAGATCGGGCGATGCAGGGGTAGGTAATCAGTTCTTC; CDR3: CATSRSGDAGVGNQFF
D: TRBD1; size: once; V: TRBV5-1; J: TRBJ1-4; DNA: TGCGCCAGCAGCTTGGGTAATACGGACAGGAGTAATGAAAAACTGTTTTTT; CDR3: CASSLGNTDRSNEKLFF
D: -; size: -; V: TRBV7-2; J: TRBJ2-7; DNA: TGTGCCAGCAGCCATAGGGCGGGGCTGTCCTACGAGCAGTACTTC; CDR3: CASSHRAGLSYEQYF
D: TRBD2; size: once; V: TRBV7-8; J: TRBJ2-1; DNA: TGTGCCAGCAGCCCCAATACCCGTCGCGGGGGAAGCTCCTACAATGAGCAGTTCTTC; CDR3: CASSPNTRRGGSSYNEQFF
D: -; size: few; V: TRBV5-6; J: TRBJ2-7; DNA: TGTGCCAGCACGGTTGGGGGGGCCCTAGCCTACGAGCAGTACTTC; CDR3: CASTVGGALAYEQYF
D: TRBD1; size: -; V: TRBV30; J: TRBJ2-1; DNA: TGTGCCTGGGGGACAGGCAGCAGCTCCTACAATGAGCAGTTCTTC; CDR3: CAWGTGSSSYNEQFF
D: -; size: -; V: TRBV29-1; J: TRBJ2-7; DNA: TGCAGCGCCCTCAGCAGGGGGACTTACGAGCAGTACTTC; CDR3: CSALSRGTYEQYF
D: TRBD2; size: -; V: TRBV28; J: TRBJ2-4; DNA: TGTGCCAGCAACCGCCCTGGACTAGCGGGGGCCAAAAACATTCAGTACTTC; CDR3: CASNRPGLAGAKNIQYF
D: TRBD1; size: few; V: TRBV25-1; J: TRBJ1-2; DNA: TGTGCCAGCATTGCGCAGGGGGCGTCGGGCTACACCTTC; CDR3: CASIAQGASGYTF
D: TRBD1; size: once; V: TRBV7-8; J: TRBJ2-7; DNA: TGTGCCAGCACCGGACCGGGACAGGGCTACGAGCAGTACTTC; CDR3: CASTGPGQGYEQYF
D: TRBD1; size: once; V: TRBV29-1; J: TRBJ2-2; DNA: TGCAGCGTTGGACAGGGCGACACCGGGGAGCTGTTTTTT; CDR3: CSVGQGDTGELFF
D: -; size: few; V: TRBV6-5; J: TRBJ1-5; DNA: TGTGCCAGCAGCGAGTGGGGGCTGCGGCAGCCCCAGCATTTT; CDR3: CASSEWGLRQPQHF
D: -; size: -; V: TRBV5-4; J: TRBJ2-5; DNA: TGTGCCAGCAGGGGTAGGGCGGAGACCCAGTACTTC; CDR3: CASRGRAETQYF
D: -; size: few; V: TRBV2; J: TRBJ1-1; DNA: TGTGCCAGCAGTGAAGCGCAGAGGGGGGTGACTGAAGCTTTCTTT; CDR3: CASSEAQRGVTEAFF
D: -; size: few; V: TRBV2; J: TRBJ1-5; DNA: TGTGCCAGCAGTGAAAATGGCAATCAGCCCCAGCATTTT; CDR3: CASSENGNQPQHF
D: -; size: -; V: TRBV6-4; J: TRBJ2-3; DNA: TGTGCCAGCAGCGCTCTAGGTGTACCCACAGATACGCAGTATTTT; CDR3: CASSALGVPTDTQYF
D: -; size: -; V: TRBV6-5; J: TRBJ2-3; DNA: TGTGCCAGCAGGCTAGCGTCCCTAGGGCAAGATACGCAGTATTTT; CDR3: CASRLASLGQDTQYF
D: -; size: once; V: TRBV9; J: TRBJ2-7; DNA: TGTGCCAGCAGCGTGACAAACTACGAGCAGTACTTC; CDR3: CASSVTNYEQYF
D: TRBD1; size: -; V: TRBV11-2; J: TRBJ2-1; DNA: TGTGCCAGCAGCTTACTGGGACAGGGGACCGGCAATGAGCAGTTCTTC; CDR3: CASSLLGQGTGNEQFF
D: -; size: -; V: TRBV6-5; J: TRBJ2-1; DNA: TGTGCCAGCAGCTCCGGATTGGTGTCCAATGAGCAGTTCTTC; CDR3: CASSSGLVSNEQFF
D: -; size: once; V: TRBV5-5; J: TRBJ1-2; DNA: TGTGCCAGCACCCTTGGACGGTCTTTAAGGGGATATGGCTACACCTTC; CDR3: CASTLGRSLRGYGYTF